This T cell receptor (beta chain) originates from a study of T cells in Graves' hyperthyroidism and ophthalmopathy. Whole-study findings and limits: Stable hyperthyroidism was told apart from ophthalmopathy by a model built on 13 V-J features.

Worth noting for this clonotype: Its specificity is unknown.

Amplification yielded TCR beta CDR3 regions, with RNA transcripts as the source. The HTBI primer set drove a first-round RT-PCR of the TCR CDR3. TCRdb re-analysed the multiplex PCR reads in MiXCR, keeping a single row per CDR3 protein. Of roughly 280,000 distinct CDR3 sequences in the sample, 20% to 25% were seen once. Ophthalmopathy patients had Clinical Activity Score at least 3, NOSPECS grade at least 4, duration under 3 months. The study based diagnoses on clinical symptoms, serum thyroxine and TRAb, thyroid ultrasound and orbital computed tomography. Source material for PBMCs was about 10 ml fresh peripheral blood. Sequencing used blood. The TCR was taken from a man aged 25-45 years with Graves' ophthalmopathy.

The CDR3 sequence: CASSPTAANYGYTF. As DNA, the CDR3 is TGTGCCAGCAGCCCCACCGCAGCTAACTATGGCTACACCTTC. The genes are TRBV13 and TRBJ1-2; D call uncertain. Germline loops: CDR1 PRHDT, CDR2 FYEKMQ (reference sequence). V lost 5 bases and J 0 bases, leaving 10 bases between the germline ends. The CDR3 length is 14 residues.